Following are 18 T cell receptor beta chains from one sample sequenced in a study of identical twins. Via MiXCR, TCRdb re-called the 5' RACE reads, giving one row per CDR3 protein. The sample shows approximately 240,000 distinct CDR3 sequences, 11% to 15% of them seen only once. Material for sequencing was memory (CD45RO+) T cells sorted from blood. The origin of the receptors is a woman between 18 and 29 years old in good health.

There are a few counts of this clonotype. The CDR3 region is CASSLVAAEGEQYF. DNA for the CDR3: TGTGCCAGCAGCTTGGTAGCGGCTGAAGGAGAGCAGTACTTC. The chain couples TRBV7-2 to TRBJ2-7, with D possibly matching TRBD2 (6 bases). The CDR3 runs 14 residues. With 3 bases removed from V and 7 bases from J, the gap between germline ends came to 16 bases. Germline V lookup: CDR1 SGHTA, CDR2 FQGNSA.

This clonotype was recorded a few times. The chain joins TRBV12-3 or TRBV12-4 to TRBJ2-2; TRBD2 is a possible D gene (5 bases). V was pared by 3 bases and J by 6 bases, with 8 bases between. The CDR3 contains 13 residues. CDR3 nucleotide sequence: TGTGCCAGCAGTTTTATACTAGCCGGGGAGCTGTTTTTT. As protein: CASSFILAGELFF.

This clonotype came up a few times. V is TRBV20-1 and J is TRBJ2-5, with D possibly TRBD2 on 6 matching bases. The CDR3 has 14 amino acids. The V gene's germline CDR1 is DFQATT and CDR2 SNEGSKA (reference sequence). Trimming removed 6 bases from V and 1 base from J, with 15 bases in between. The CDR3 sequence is CSAGAGSFQETQYF. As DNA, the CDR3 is TGCAGTGCCGGAGCGGGCTCTTTCCAAGAGACCCAGTACTTC.

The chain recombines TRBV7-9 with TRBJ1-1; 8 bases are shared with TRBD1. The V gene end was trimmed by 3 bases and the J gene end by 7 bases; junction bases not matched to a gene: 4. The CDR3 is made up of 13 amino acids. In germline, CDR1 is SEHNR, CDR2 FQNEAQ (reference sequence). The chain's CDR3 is CASSFQGADEAFF. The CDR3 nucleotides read TGTGCCAGCAGCTTTCAGGGGGCGGATGAAGCTTTCTTT.

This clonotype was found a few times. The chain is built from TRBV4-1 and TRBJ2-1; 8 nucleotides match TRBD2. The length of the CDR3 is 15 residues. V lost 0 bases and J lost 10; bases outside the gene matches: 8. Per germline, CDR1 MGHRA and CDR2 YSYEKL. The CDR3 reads CASSQDDISGGEQFF. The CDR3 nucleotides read TGCGCCAGCAGCCAAGATGATATATCGGGAGGGGAGCAGTTCTTC.

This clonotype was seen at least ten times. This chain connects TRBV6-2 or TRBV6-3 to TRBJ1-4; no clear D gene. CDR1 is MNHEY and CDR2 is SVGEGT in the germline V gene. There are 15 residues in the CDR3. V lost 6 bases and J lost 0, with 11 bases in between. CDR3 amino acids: CASSARRATNEKLFF. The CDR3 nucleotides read TGTGCCAGCAGCGCCCGTAGAGCAACTAATGAAAAACTGTTTTTT.

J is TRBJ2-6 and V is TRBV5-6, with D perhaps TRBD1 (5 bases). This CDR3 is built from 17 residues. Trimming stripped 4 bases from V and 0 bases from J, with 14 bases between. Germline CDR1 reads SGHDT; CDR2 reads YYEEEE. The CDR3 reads CASSDQGTRSGANVLTF. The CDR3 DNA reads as TGTGCCAGCAGCGACCAGGGTACCCGCTCTGGGGCCAACGTCCTGACTTTC.

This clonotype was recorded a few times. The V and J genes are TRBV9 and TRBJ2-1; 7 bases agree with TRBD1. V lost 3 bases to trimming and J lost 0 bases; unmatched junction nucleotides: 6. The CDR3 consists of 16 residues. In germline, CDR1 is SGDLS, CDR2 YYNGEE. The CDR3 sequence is CASSAPQGFSYNEQFF. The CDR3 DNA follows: TGTGCCAGCAGCGCACCACAGGGGTTCTCCTACAATGAGCAGTTCTTC. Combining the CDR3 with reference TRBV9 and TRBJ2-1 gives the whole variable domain DSGVTQTPKHLITATGQRVTLRCSPRSGDLSVYWYQQSLDQGLQFLIQYYNGEERAKGNILERFSAQQFPDLHSELNLSSLELGDSALYFCASSAPQGFSYNEQFFGPGTRLTVL.

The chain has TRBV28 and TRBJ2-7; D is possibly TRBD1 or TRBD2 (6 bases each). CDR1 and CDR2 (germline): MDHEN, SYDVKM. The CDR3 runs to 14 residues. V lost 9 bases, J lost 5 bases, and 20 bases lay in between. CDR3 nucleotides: TGTGCCAGTGGAGGGGGGCTCAATAGGGACGAGCAGTACTTC. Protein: CASGGGLNRDEQYF.

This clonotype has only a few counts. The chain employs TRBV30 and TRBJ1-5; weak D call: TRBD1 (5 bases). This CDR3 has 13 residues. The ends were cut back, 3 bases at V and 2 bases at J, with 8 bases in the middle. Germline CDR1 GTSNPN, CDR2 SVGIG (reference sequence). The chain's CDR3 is CAWSPRGNQPQHF. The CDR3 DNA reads TGTGCCTGGAGCCCCAGGGGCAATCAGCCCCAGCATTTT.

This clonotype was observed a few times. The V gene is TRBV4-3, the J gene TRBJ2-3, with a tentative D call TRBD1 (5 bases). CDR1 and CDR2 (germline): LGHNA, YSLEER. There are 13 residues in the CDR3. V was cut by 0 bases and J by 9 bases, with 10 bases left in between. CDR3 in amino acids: CASSQDQGETQYF. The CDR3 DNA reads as TGCGCCAGCAGCCAAGATCAGGGTGAGACGCAGTATTTT.

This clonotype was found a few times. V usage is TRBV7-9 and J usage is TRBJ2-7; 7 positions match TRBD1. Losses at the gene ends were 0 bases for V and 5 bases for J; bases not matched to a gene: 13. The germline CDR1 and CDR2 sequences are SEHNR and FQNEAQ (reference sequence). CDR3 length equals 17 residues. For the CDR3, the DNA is TGTGCCAGCAGCTTAGCCTTACAGGGGATGAGGGCGGACGAGCAGTACTTC. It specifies CASSLALQGMRADEQYF.

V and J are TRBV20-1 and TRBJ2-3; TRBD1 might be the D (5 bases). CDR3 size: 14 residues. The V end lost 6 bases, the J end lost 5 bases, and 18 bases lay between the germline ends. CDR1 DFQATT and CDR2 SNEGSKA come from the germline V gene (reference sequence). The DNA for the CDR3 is TGCAGTGCCCCCCTAGGCAGGGTGGAAGATACGCAGTATTTT. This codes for CSAPLGRVEDTQYF.

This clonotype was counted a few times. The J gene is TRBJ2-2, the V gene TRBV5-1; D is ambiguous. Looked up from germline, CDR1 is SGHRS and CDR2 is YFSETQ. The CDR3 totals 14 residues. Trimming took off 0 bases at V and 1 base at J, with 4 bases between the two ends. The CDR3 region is CASSLDQNTGELFF. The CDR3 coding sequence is TGCGCCAGCAGCTTGGACCAGAACACCGGGGAGCTGTTTTTT.

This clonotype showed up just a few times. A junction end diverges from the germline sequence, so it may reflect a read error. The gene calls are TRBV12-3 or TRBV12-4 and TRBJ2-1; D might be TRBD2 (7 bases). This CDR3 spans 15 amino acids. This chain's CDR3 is CASSFGRSDGGPSRF. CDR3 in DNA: TGTGCCAGCAGTTTCGGGCGTTCGGACGGGGGGCCATCGCGCTTC.

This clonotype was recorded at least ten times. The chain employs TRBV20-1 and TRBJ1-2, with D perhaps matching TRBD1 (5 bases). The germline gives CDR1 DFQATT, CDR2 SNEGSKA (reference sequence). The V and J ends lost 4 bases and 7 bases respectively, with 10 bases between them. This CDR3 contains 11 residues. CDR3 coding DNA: TGCAGTGCTAATGGTGGGGCTGGCTACACCTTC. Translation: CSANGGAGYTF.

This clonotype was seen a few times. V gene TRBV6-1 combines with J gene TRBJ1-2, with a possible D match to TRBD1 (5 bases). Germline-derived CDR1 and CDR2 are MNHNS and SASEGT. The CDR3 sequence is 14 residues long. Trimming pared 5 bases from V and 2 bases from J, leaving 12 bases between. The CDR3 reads CASSKGTANYGYTF. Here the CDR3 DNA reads TGTGCCAGCAGTAAAGGGACGGCAAACTATGGCTACACCTTC.

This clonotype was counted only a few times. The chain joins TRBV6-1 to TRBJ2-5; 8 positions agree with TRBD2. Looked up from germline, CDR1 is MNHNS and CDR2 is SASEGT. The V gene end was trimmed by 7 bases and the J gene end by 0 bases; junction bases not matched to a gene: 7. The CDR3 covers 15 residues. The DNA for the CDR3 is TGTGCCAGCATCAACGGGGGGGCGGACCAAGAGACCCAGTACTTC. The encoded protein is CASINGGADQETQYF.